The clone carrying this T cell receptor (beta chain) has only a few counts. Its antigen is currently unknown. This record belongs to a study of T cell responses to AZD1222 COVID-19 vaccine. Whole-study results and caveats: No repertoire was sampled before or during the peak T cell response, only after it. Of spike-specific TCRs, nearly half reportedly target regions left unmutated in variants. Clonal diversity was possibly underestimated, and the donors were mostly white British, with more females.

Profiled with immunoSEQ multiplex PCR; TCRdb holds only in-frame clones, not every one. The sample has around 180,000 clones, 85% to 95% seen once. Second-dose timings of about 4 or about 12 weeks were pooled. Trimming cost V 4 bases and J 4 bases; bases outside gene matches: 4. The germline V gene has CDR1 MRHNA and CDR2 SNTAGT. The CDR3 extends over 14 amino acids. The TCR comes from an adult who received the AZD1222 COVID-19 vaccine. This chain uses TRBV6-4 with TRBJ2-3; 8 bases match TRBD2. The sequencing here drew on peripheral blood, taken 28 days after the second AZD1222 dose. This CDR3 is CASSVGGDPDTQYF. In DNA, the CDR3 is TGTGCCAGCAGTGTCGGGGGGGACCCAGATACGCAGTATTTT.